Detailed here is one TCR beta chain. This record belongs to a study of blood T cell repertoires in COVID-19. Study details: Donors in the United States, Italy and Spain gave samples during acute or convalescent COVID-19.

Here immunoSEQ multiplex PCR was the method, and the copy in TCRdb shows in-frame clones only, minus some. The table records 200,000 to 250,000 clones, 65% to 85% of them present only once. The CDR3 totals 14 residues. The V segment lost 4 bases and the J segment 2 bases; nucleotides outside the gene matches: 5. CDR1 and CDR2 (germline): SQVTM, ANQGSEA. This sequence originates from a woman of 80 years or more with acute or convalescent COVID-19. Sample: peripheral blood. The rearrangement uses TRBV29-1 and TRBJ2-3; TRBD2 aligns across 8 bases. Here the CDR3 reads CSVVREGPTDTQYF. In DNA, the CDR3 is TGCAGCGTTGTACGGGAGGGCCCCACAGATACGCAGTATTTT.